The 23 T cell receptor beta chains listed next were all sequenced from one sample in a study of blood T cell repertoires in COVID-19. Clones were sequenced by immunoSEQ multiplex PCR, and TCRdb holds only the in-frame ones, with some missing. The data show 200,000 to 300,000 clones, around nine tenths seen once. Sequencing used peripheral blood. Receptor source: a man between 25 and 39 years old with COVID-19, enrolled during active disease.

V gene TRBV7-6 combines with J gene TRBJ2-7; 8 bases fit TRBD1. This CDR3 has 13 residues. With V trimmed by 3 bases and J by 6 bases, 4 bases remained unmatched. Germline values: CDR1 SGHVS, CDR2 FNYEAQ. For the CDR3, the DNA is TGTGCCAGCAGCTTGACAGGGGAAGGCGAGCAGTACTTC. Protein: CASSLTGEGEQYF. Variable domain in full (rest from reference TRBV7-6 and TRBJ2-7): GAGVSQSPRYKVTKRGQDVALRCDPISGHVSLYWYRQALGQGPEFLTYFNYEAQQDKSGLPNDRFSAERPEGSISTLTIQRTEQRDSAMYRCASSLTGEGEQYFGPGTRLTVT.

V usage is TRBV9 and J usage is TRBJ2-3; D uncertain. CDR1 and CDR2 from the germline V gene are SGDLS and YYNGEE. V lost 3 bases and J 6 bases, leaving 8 bases between the germline ends. The CDR3 covers 12 residues. The CDR3 protein is CASSATLDTQYF. The CDR3 bases are TGTGCCAGCAGCGCCACTTTGGATACGCAGTATTTT.

The J gene is TRBJ2-2, the V gene TRBV9; the D is unclear. The CDR3 sequence is 15 residues long. Germline V gene lookup returns CDR1 SGDLS and CDR2 YYNGEE. Trimming left V 2 bases short and J 6 bases short, with 14 bases between. CDR3 nucleotide sequence: TGTGCCAGCAGCGTCCAAACGGGTTTTGCCGGGGAGCTGTTTTTT. As protein: CASSVQTGFAGELFF.

The J gene is TRBJ1-4, the V gene TRBV5-1; D ambiguous. The germline V and J ends were trimmed by 3 bases and 5 bases, with 5 bases remaining between them. From germline, CDR1 is SGHRS and CDR2 YFSETQ. This CDR3 spans 12 amino acids. The chain's CDR3 is CASSSENEKLFF. In DNA form, the CDR3 reads TGCGCCAGCAGCTCAGAAAATGAAAAACTGTTTTTT.

V gene TRBV4-1 combines with J gene TRBJ2-7, with a weak D call TRBD1 (6 bases). V was trimmed by 1 base and J by 2 bases, leaving 12 bases between them. The CDR3 length is 15 residues. Germline values: CDR1 MGHRA, CDR2 YSYEKL. CDR3 in DNA: TGCGCCAGCAGCCAAGCCCTCACAGGGACCTACGAGCAGTACTTC. Its protein product is CASSQALTGTYEQYF.

This chain connects TRBV6-5 to TRBJ1-2, with D perhaps matching TRBD1 (5 bases). The CDR3 is 13 amino acids. Germline V gene sequence: CDR1 MNHEY, CDR2 SVGAGI. V dropped 2 bases and J dropped 8 bases, with 12 bases sitting between them. In DNA form, the CDR3 reads TGTGCCAGCAGTTACCCTCAGGGAAGAGGCTACACCTTC. This codes for CASSYPQGRGYTF.

The chain combines TRBV29-1 with TRBJ1-4; the match to TRBD1 covers 7 bases. J was trimmed by 7 bases and V by 4 bases; bases with no gene match: 0. Germline CDR1 reads SQVTM; CDR2 reads ANQGSEA. The CDR3 consists of 11 residues. For the CDR3, the DNA is TGCAGCGTTGGACAGGGTGAAAAACTGTTTTTT. Translated: CSVGQGEKLFF.

V gene TRBV15 combines with J gene TRBJ1-2; D is unclear. V lost 1 base, J lost 2 bases, and 14 bases lay in between. Germline CDR1 LNHNV, CDR2 YYDKDF (reference sequence). This CDR3 has 16 residues. CDR3 loop: CATSRALPVKNYGYTF. In nucleotides, the CDR3 is TGTGCCACCAGCAGAGCCCTGCCAGTTAAAAACTATGGCTACACCTTC.

CDR3 in DNA: TGCAGCGTCGGGGGGGGGCCGAGAGAGTCTAACTATGGCTACACCTTC. It encodes CSVGGGPRESNYGYTF. This chain connects TRBV29-1 to TRBJ1-2; weak D call: TRBD1 (6 bases). Germline V gene lookup returns CDR1 SQVTM and CDR2 ANQGSEA. CDR3 length: 16 residues. Trimming took off 6 bases at V and 0 bases at J, with 20 bases between the two ends.

The genes are TRBV6-5 and TRBJ2-1; tentatively, D is TRBD2 (6 bases). Germline V lookup: CDR1 MNHEY, CDR2 SVGAGI. The CDR3 sequence is 15 residues long. Between the trimmed V and J ends, which lost 2 bases and 7 bases, there was a span of 15 bases. The CDR3 coding sequence is TGTGCCAGCAGTTACGTGGGGGGAACAACGAATGAGCAGTTCTTC. Encoded protein: CASSYVGGTTNEQFF.

The chain links TRBV6-1 to TRBJ1-1; D perhaps matches TRBD1 (6 bases). Germline CDR1 and CDR2: MNHNS and SASEGT. This CDR3 comprises 16 residues. Trimming removed 2 bases from V and 2 bases from J, with 15 bases in between. The CDR3 sequence is CASSEPPGQLNTEAFF. The CDR3 DNA is TGTGCCAGCAGTGAACCGCCAGGACAGCTCAACACTGAAGCTTTCTTT.

This chain links TRBV18 with TRBJ1-3, with 7 bases identical to TRBD1. Germline-derived CDR1 and CDR2 are KGHSH and LQKENI. The CDR3 sequence is 15 residues long. V shed 3 bases and J 3 bases; nucleotides not matched to a gene: 5. CDR3 nucleotide sequence: TGTGCCAGCTCACCGACAGGGTTAGGTGGAAACACCATATATTTT. The encoded protein is CASSPTGLGGNTIYF.

The chain links TRBV30 to TRBJ1-6, with 9 bases lining up with TRBD1. The CDR3 length is 14 residues. Trimming at V came to 2 bases and at J to 9 bases, leaving 5 bases not matched to a gene. The V gene's germline CDR1 is GTSNPN and CDR2 SVGIG (reference sequence). The CDR3 loop reads CAWSLGQGGSPLHF. In DNA form, the CDR3 reads TGTGCCTGGAGTCTGGGACAGGGAGGTTCACCCCTCCACTTT.

The chain joins TRBV3-1 (or the pseudogene TRBV3-2) to TRBJ2-2, with 7 nucleotides matching TRBD1. The CDR3 sequence is 15 residues long. V lost 4 bases and J lost 4; bases outside the gene matches: 6. In germline, CDR1 is LGHDT, CDR2 YNNKEL (reference sequence). The CDR3 protein is CASSPISGGTGELFF. The CDR3 bases are TGTGCCAGCAGCCCCATTTCAGGGGGCACCGGGGAGCTGTTTTTT.

The chain joins TRBV2 to TRBJ2-7; a possible D gene is TRBD1 (5 bases). The germline CDR1 and CDR2 sequences are SNHLY and FYNNEI. The CDR3 runs to 13 residues. Trimming took off 6 bases at V and 2 bases at J, with 11 bases between the two ends. CDR3 amino acids: CASRGSDTYEQYF. As DNA, the CDR3 is TGTGCCAGCAGGGGATCGGACACCTACGAGCAGTACTTC.

This clone was recorded only once. V is TRBV7-6 and J is TRBJ2-1; maybe TRBD1 (6 bases). The CDR3 covers 16 residues. Deletions cut 2 bases from V and 6 bases from J, with 17 bases between. Germline V gene sequence: CDR1 SGHVS, CDR2 FNYEAQ. For the CDR3, the DNA is TGTGCCAGCAGCTTAATACAGGGTCGAAATATCAATGAGCAGTTCTTC. It encodes CASSLIQGRNINEQFF.

The rearrangement joins TRBV7-9 to TRBJ2-7; 9 bases map to TRBD1. V gave up 5 bases and J gave up 1 base; unmatched junction bases: 6. The CDR3 loop spans 15 amino acids. The germline gives CDR1 SEHNR, CDR2 FQNEAQ (reference sequence). The CDR3 DNA reads TGTGCCAGCAGCCCGAAGGACAGGGGATCCTACGAGCAGTACTTC. This encodes CASSPKDRGSYEQYF.

This clone has a single count. V gene TRBV4-1 combines with J gene TRBJ1-2, with D unclear. Germline CDR1 reads MGHRA; CDR2 reads YSYEKL. This CDR3 spans 17 amino acids. Trimming stripped 1 base from V and 0 bases from J, with 15 bases between. CDR3 residues: CASSQGYSRRTNYGYTF. The CDR3 DNA reads TGCGCCAGCAGCCAAGGGTACAGCAGACGAACTAACTATGGCTACACCTTC.

This chain links TRBV28 with TRBJ1-1; the D is unclear. Germline assignment: CDR1 MDHEN and CDR2 SYDVKM. The V gene lost 4 bases and the J gene lost 11 bases, with 11 bases spanning the gap. This CDR3 is built from 11 residues. The CDR3 spells CASSSPRRAFF. As DNA, the CDR3 is TGTGCCAGCAGTTCTCCCCGGAGGGCTTTCTTT.

This clone was seen just once. V usage is TRBV11-2 and J usage is TRBJ1-6, with D perhaps matching TRBD1 (5 bases). Germline lookup yields CDR1 SGHAT and CDR2 FQNNGV. The CDR3 totals 15 residues. V lost 2 bases, J lost 4 bases, and 9 bases lay in between. This CDR3 reads CASSLLDSYNSPLHF. CDR3 coding DNA: TGTGCCAGCAGCTTACTCGACAGTTATAATTCACCCCTCCACTTT.

The chain uses TRBV5-4 and TRBJ2-7, with 8 bases matching TRBD1. Looked up from germline, CDR1 is SGHNT and CDR2 is YYREEE (reference sequence). J was trimmed by 4 bases and V by 4 bases; bases with no gene match: 7. This CDR3 has 14 amino acids. The CDR3 loop reads CASSRVDREYEQYF. The CDR3 nucleotides read TGTGCCAGCAGCCGCGTGGACAGGGAATACGAGCAGTACTTC.

CDR3 coding DNA: TGTGCCAGCAGTTTGTTCAGGGATGGCACTGAAGCTTTCTTT. As protein: CASSLFRDGTEAFF. J is TRBJ1-1 and V is TRBV27, with D maybe TRBD1 (5 bases). Germline V gene data show CDR1 as MNHEY and CDR2 as SMNVEV (reference sequence). The germline V and J ends were trimmed by 3 bases and 4 bases, with 12 bases remaining between them. The CDR3 covers 14 residues.

The chain joins TRBV2 to TRBJ1-5; 7 bases match TRBD1. This CDR3 is built from 14 residues. Germline CDR1 and CDR2: SNHLY and FYNNEI. Trimming at V came to 4 bases and at J to 7 bases, leaving 7 bases not matched to a gene. The CDR3 DNA reads as TGTGCCAGCAGTGGTCCAGGGGGTGGACAGCCCCAGCATTTT. It translates to CASSGPGGGQPQHF.